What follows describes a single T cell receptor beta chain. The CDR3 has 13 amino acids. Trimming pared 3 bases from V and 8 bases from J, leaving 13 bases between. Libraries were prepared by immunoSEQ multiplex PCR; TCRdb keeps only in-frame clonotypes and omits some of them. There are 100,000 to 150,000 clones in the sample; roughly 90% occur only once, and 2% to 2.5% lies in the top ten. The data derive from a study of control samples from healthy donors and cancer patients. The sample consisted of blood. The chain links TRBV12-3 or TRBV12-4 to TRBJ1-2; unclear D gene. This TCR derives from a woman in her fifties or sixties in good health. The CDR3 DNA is TGTGCCAGCAGTTTGGGTAGGGTAACAGGCTACACCTTC. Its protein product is CASSLGRVTGYTF.